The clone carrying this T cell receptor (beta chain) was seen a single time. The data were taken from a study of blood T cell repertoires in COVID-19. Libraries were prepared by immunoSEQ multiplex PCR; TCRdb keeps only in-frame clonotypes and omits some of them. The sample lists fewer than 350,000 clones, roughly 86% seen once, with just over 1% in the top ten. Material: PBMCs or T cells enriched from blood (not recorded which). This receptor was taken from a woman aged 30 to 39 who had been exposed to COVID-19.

The CDR3 loop is CASTPSGEKLFF. The CDR3 DNA reads as TGTGCCAGTACCCCGTCCGGTGAAAAACTGTTTTTT. The chain combines TRBV19 with TRBJ1-4; D remains unclear. V lost 7 bases and J 7 bases, leaving 10 bases between the germline ends. CDR1 is LNHDA, CDR2 SQIVND, per germline (reference sequence). The CDR3 runs to 12 residues.